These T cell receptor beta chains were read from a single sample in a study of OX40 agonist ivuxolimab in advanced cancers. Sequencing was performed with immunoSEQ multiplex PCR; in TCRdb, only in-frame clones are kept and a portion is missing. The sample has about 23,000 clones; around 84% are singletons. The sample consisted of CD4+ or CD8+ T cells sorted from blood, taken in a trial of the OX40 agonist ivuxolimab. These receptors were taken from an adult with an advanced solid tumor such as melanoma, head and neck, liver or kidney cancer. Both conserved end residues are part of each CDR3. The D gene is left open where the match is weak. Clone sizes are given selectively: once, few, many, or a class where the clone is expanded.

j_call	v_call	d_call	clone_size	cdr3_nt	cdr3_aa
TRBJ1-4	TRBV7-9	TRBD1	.	TGTGCCAGCAGCTTACGACAGGGGGCAACTAATGAAAAACTGTTTTTT	CASSLRQGATNEKLFF
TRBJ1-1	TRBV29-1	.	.	TGCAGCGTTGGGCTTCAGGGCATGAACACTGAAGCTTTCTTT	CSVGLQGMNTEAFF
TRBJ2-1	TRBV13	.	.	TGTGCCAGCAGCTTTACGAGCTCCTACAATGAGCAGTTCTTC	CASSFTSSYNEQFF
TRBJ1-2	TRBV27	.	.	TGTGCCAGCAGCCGGGGCTTGAGGGAGTCTCACACCTTC	CASSRGLRESHTF
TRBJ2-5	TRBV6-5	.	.	TGTGCCAGCGGCCTACCTGAGACGGAGACCCAGTACTTC	CASGLPETETQYF
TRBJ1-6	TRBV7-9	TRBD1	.	TGTGCCAGCAGCCAGCACAGGGGCTATAATTCACCCCTCCACTTT	CASSQHRGYNSPLHF
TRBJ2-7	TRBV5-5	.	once	TGTGCCAGCAGCCGAAGTGCCGGGTGGTACGAGCAGTACTTC	CASSRSAGWYEQYF
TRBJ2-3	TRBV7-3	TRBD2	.	TGTGCCAGCAGCCCCCTATCCGGTAGCGGGGGGGCCTTAGATACGCAGTATTTT	CASSPLSGSGGALDTQYF
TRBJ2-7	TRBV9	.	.	TGTGCCAGCAGCGTATCGGGGGCGGCGGGCTACGAGCAGTACTTC	CASSVSGAAGYEQYF
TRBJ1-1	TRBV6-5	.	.	TGTGCCAGCGGACGACAAGGGGAGAATGAAGCTTTCTTT	CASGRQGENEAFF
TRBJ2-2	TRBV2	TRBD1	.	TGTGCCAGCAGTGGGCGGACAGGGGGAAACACCGGGGAGCTGTTTTTT	CASSGRTGGNTGELFF
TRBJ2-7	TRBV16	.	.	TGTGCCAGCAGCCAACGCGGTTGGCGGGCGAGACCCTACGAGCAGTACTTC	CASSQRGWRARPYEQYF
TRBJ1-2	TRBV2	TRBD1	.	TGTGCCATCGACATTCTACCGGGACAGAGAGATGGCTACACCTTC	CAIDILPGQRDGYTF
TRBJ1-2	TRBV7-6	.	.	TGTGCCAGCAGCCGCCCCGGGGGCGCCTATGGCTACACCTTC	CASSRPGGAYGYTF
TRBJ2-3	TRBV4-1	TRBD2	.	TGCGCCAGCAGCCAAGGGGGACTAGCGGGGGGCGGAGATACGCAGTATTTT	CASSQGGLAGGGDTQYF
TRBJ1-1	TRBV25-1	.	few	TGTGCCAGCAGTGTGACGAACACTGAAGCTTTCTTT	CASSVTNTEAFF
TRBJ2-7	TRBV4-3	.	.	TGCGCCAGCAGCCAAGATCTCGGTACAGGGACCTACGAGCAGTACTTC	CASSQDLGTGTYEQYF
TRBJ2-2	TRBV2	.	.	TGTGCCAGCAGTGAACTCCCGGACAGTGCCGGGGAGCTGTTTTTT	CASSELPDSAGELFF
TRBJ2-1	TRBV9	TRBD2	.	TGTGCCAGCAGCGTAGCTACTAGCGGGAATGAGCAGTTCTTC	CASSVATSGNEQFF
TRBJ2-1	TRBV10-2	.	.	TGCGCCAGCAGGCAGAATGAGCAGTTCTTC	CASRQNEQFF
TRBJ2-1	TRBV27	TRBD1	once	TGTGCCAGCAGTTTCCGGGACAGGGTTAACAATGAGCAGTTCTTC	CASSFRDRVNNEQFF
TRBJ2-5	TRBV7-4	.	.	TGTGCCAGCAGCTTAGTGGGGGCTAGCGGATCCTTTGGAGAGACCCAGTACTTC	CASSLVGASGSFGETQYF
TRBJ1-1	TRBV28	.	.	TGTGCCAGCAGTTTAATAGGGGAGGGCAGGAACACTGAAGCTTTCTTT	CASSLIGEGRNTEAFF